The clone carrying this T cell receptor (beta chain) was observed a single time. The data were obtained in a study of blood T cell repertoires in COVID-19. Sequencing used immunoSEQ multiplex PCR; TCRdb keeps in-frame clones, though not all of them. The sample includes around 50,000 clones, roughly 80% of them seen just once. This CDR3 contains 14 residues. Germline lookup yields CDR1 SGHVS and CDR2 FQNEAQ. V lost 2 bases and J lost 5, with 12 bases in between. The material sequenced was peripheral blood. The TCR sequence derives from a human donor in a cohort sampled during active COVID-19. The chain carries TRBV7-8 and TRBJ1-1, with D possibly TRBD1 on 5 matching bases. The CDR3 here is CASSLSGGSTEAFF. The DNA for the CDR3 is TGTGCCAGCAGCTTAAGCGGGGGGAGTACTGAAGCTTTCTTT.